Listed below are T cell receptor beta chains from one sample, sequenced in a study of blood T cell repertoires in COVID-19. TCRdb keeps only in-frame clones here, not all; method: immunoSEQ multiplex PCR. The table has roughly 230,000 clones, more than 70% seen once; the top ten hold roughly 7.8%. Sequencing was carried out using peripheral blood. All receptors derive from a middle-aged man with active or convalescent COVID-19. The CDR3 runs from the conserved cysteine through the conserved F or W. Fields, in order: V gene, CDR3 protein.

>TRBV30
CAWSTTGTSSYEQYF
>TRBV4-1
CASSQAMRPSGNTIYF
>TRBV5-8
CASSSTTQMREQYF
>TRBV28
CASRTSGGRTYNEQFF
>TRBV28
CASSFFGATNEKLFF
>TRBV9
CASSVGTGGGNTIYF
>TRBV18
CASSPSLAGNTGELFF
>TRBV27
CASSRTGYAYEQYF
>TRBV5-4
CASSPGTGSYTF
>TRBV7-9
CASSPRGAGVPGGYTF
>TRBV24-1
CATGSVDNEQFF
>TRBV19
CASSQGYYNSPLHF
>TRBV29-1
CSVQHQGYEQYF
>TRBV2
CASSGRGDDTIYF
>TRBV6-5
CASSRQGAPEAFF
>TRBV3-1/TRBV3-2
CASSQEYPGGVSYEQYF
>TRBV10-1
CASSLQAGVEYF
>TRBV12-5
CASGLWGGEQFF
>TRBV18
CASSDGGQGYGNTIYF
>TRBV7-8
CASSSSGSVREKLFF
>TRBV7-9
CASSLKGERNTEAFF
>TRBV30
CAWSPGTGAPHYGYTF
>TRBV7-2
CASSLAAPGTGGNEQFF
>TRBV7-2
CASSLVGVWTSSYNEQFF
>TRBV4-2
CASSQDRKRQSYEQYF
>TRBV7-7
CASSLVLNTGELFF
>TRBV6-1
CASSELGRGRDEQFF
>TRBV18
CASSTQENTGELFF
>TRBV30
CAWSSGASYEQYF
>TRBV12-3/TRBV12-4
CASSLETGNTF
>TRBV19
CASSLNSNQPQHF